This T cell receptor beta chain was identified during a study of T-cell memory formation after mild COVID-19. Whole-study context: TCR clusters were largely donor specific.

This clonotype showed up just a few times. What it recognizes is unknown. Via MiXCR, TCRdb re-called the 5' RACE reads, giving one row per CDR3 protein. The sample lists more than 300,000 distinct CDR3 sequences, 13% to 15% seen once, with under 25% in the top ten. The V gene's germline CDR1 is LNHDA and CDR2 SQIVND (reference sequence). J gave up 4 bases and V 9 bases, and 14 bases lay outside the gene matches. CDR3 length: 16 amino acids. Findings of the study overall: CD4+ contracting clones lay mainly in CM and EM, CD8+ ones in EMRA. Day 15 to 85 contractors were CD4/CD8 balanced; later expanders leaned CD4+. Pre-infection memory carried some responding clones, suggesting that cross-reactive memory joined.

The chain carries TRBV19 and TRBJ1-5; 8 nucleotides match TRBD1. Sequences were obtained from PBMCs or a T cell subset sorted from them (not recorded which). This clonotype was sampled from a man between 18 and 29 years old who had mild COVID-19 (a few samples of this study predate the infection). Cell type and time point are not known. The CDR3, as DNA: TGTGCCAGCGGGGAGGAGGCAGGGGGCTTAAATCAGCCCCAGCATTTT. As protein: CASGEEAGGLNQPQHF.